This TCR beta chain was retrieved from a study of blood T cell repertoires in COVID-19. Study-wide context: Samples taken during acute and convalescent COVID-19 were collected in the United States, Italy and Spain. PBMCs, B-cell-depleted T cells, or T cells were the source of the cDNA or gDNA that made up the material.

The CDR3 consists of 19 residues. Per germline, CDR1 MGHRA and CDR2 YSYEKL. The V gene end was trimmed by 0 bases and the J gene end by 1 base; junction bases not matched to a gene: 14. Data came from immunoSEQ multiplex PCR; TCRdb stores just in-frame clones and leaves some out. The data show under 300,000 clones, about four fifths seen once. The chain combines TRBV4-1 with TRBJ1-1, with 7 bases lining up with TRBD1. This receptor was identified in a woman of 80 years or more with acute or convalescent COVID-19. The sample consisted of peripheral blood. CDR3 amino acids: CASSQEKGALGGWNTEAFF. The CDR3 nucleotides read TGCGCCAGCAGCCAAGAAAAGGGGGCTCTAGGAGGTTGGAACACTGAAGCTTTCTTT.